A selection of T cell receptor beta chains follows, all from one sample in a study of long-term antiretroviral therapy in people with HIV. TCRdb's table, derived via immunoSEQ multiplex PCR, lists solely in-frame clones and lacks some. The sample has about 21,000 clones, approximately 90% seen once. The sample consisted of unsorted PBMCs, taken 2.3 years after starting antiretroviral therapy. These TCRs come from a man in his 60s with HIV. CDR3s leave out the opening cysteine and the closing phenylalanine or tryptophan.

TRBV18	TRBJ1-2	ASQDRVGGYT
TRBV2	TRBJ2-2	ASYRGDSHSTGELF
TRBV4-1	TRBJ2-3	ASSQSGTSGDTQY
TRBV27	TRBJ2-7	ASSLSRGPPVEQY
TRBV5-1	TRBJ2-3	ASSSDSLGTDTQY
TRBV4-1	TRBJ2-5	ASSQDRGTSGRQETQY
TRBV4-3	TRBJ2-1	ASSQAFSNEQF
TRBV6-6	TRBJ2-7	ASSPDPQLEQY
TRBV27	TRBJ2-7	ASSLLAIGSYEQY
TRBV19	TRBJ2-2	ASSARTGFTGELF
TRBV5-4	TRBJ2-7	ASTGQGDYEQY
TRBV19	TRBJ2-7	ASSNREGSYEQY
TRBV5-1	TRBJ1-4	ASSITGAPGEKLF
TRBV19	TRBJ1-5	ASSIVGKQAQPQH
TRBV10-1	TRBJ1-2	ASRGPDYGYT
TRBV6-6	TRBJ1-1	ASSIRQGQNTEAF
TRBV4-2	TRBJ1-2	ASSQGNYGYT
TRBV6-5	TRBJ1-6	ASGIRQGPSPLH
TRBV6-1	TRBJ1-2	ASWGDRFNYGYT
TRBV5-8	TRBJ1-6	ASSGDRTGTRYSPLH
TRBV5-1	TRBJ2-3	ASSLLGQGADTQY
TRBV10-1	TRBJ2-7	ASSEGRGSYEQY
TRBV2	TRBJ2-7	ASRGQGPSYEQY
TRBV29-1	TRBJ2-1	SVVGLEGYNEQF
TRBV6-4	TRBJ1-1	ASREGAEAF
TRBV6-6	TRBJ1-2	ASSTSRGLGSGGYT
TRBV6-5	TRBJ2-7	ASSYSRASLGNEQY
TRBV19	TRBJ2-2	ASSRTSGVSNTGELF
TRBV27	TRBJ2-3	ASSLGLSTDTQY
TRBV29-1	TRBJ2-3	SASGSGTDTQY
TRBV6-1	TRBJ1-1	ASSEWGGRSEAF
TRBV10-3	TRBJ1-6	AISDSGTYNSPLH
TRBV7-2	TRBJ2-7	ASSYLLEEQY
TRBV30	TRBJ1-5	AWSVGGNQPQH
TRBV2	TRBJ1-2	ASSEARGFGGYT
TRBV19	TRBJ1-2	ASSINPFGGYT
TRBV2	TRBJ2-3	ASGGSSTDTQY
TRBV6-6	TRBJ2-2	ASSRDTPAGELF
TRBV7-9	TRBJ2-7	ASSFQRDEQY
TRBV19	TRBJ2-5	ASSTQEETQY
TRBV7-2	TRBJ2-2	ASSLVGTANTGELF
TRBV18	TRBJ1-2	ASSPSRQGSSGNYGYT
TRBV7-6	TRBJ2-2	ASSFVRHSNTGELF
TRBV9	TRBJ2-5	ASSVSGGAVETQY
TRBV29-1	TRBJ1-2	SVEEGGYGYT
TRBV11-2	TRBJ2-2	ASSLLRSGELF
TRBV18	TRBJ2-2	ASSPRDGATGELF